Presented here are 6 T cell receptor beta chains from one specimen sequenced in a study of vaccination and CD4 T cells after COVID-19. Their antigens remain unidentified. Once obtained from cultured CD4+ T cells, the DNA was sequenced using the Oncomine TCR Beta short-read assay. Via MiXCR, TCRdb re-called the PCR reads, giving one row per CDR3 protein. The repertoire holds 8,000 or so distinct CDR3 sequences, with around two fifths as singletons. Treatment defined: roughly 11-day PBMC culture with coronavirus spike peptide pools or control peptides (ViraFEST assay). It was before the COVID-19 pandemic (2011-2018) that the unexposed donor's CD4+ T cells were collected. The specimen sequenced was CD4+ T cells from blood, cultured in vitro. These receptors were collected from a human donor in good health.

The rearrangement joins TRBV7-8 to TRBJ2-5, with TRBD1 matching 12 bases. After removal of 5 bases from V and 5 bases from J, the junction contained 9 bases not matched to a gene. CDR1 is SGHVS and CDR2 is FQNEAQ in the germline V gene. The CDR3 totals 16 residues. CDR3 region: CASSKAGTGGFETQYF. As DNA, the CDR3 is TGTGCCAGCAGCAAAGCCGGGACAGGGGGCTTTGAGACCCAGTACTTC.

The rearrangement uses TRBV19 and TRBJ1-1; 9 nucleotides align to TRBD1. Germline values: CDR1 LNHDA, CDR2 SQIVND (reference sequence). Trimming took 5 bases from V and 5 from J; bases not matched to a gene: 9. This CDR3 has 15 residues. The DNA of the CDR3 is TGTGCCAGTAGTGCGGAAGCCGGGACAGGGACTGAAGCTTTCTTT. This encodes CASSAEAGTGTEAFF.

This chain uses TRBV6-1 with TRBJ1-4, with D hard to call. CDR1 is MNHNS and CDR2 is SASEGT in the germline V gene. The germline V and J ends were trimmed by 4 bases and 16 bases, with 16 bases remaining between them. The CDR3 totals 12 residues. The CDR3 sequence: CASSVDNGLTFF. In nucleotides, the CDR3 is TGTGCCAGCAGTGTGGATAACGGATTAACGTTTTTT.

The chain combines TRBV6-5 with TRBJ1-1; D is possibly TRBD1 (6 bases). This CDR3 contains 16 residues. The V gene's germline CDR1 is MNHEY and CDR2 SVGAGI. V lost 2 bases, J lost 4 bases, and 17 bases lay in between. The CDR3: CASSYPVLGGGTEAFF. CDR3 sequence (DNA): TGTGCCAGCAGTTACCCGGTCCTAGGGGGGGGCACTGAAGCTTTCTTT.

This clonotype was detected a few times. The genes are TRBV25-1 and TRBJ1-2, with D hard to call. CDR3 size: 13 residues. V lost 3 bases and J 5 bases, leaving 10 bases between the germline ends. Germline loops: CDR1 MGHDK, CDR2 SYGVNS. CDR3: CASSDQPGYGYTF. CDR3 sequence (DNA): TGTGCCAGCAGTGATCAACCTGGATATGGCTACACCTTC.

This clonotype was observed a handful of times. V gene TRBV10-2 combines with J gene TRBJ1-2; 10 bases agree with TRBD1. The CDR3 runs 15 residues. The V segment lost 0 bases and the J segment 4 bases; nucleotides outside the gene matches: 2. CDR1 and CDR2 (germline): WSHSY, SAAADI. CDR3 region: CASSESRQGAYGYTF. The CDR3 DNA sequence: TGCGCCAGCAGTGAGTCGAGACAGGGGGCCTATGGCTACACCTTC.